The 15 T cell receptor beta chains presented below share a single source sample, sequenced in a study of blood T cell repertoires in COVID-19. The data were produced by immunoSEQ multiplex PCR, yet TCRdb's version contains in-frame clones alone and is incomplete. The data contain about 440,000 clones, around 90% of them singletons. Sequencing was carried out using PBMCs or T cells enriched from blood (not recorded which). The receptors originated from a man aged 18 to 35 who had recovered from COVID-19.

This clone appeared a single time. CDR3 in amino acids: CARVGDIELAGGGCETQYF. The CDR3 DNA is TGTGCCAGAGTTGGGGACATTGAACTAGCGGGAGGGGGGTGTGAGACCCAGTACTTC. This rearrangement joins TRBV27 to TRBJ2-5; 13 nucleotides match TRBD2. Germline V lookup: CDR1 MNHEY, CDR2 SMNVEV (reference sequence). CDR3 length: 19 residues. V was pared by 9 bases and J by 5 bases, with 21 bases of the junction left unmatched.

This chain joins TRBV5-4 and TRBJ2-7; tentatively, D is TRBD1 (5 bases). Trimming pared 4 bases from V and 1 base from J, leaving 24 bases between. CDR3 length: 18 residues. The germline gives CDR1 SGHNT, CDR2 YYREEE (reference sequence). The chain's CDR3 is CASSLSTAPRLRSYEQYF. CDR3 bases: TGTGCCAGCAGCCTGTCGACAGCCCCGAGACTTAGGTCCTACGAGCAGTACTTC. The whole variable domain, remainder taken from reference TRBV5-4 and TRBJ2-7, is ETGVTQSPTHLIKTRGQQVTLRCSSQSGHNTVSWYQQALGQGPQFIFQYYREEENGRGNFPPRFSGLQFPNYSSELNVNALELDDSALYLCASSLSTAPRLRSYEQYFGPGTRLTVT.

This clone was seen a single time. The chain's CDR3 is CASSWVGGSPNYGYTF. The CDR3 coding sequence is TGTGCCAGCAGTTGGGTCGGGGGATCCCCTAACTATGGCTACACCTTC. The chain joins TRBV27 to TRBJ1-2; TRBD1 might be the D (5 bases). Germline values: CDR1 MNHEY, CDR2 SMNVEV (reference sequence). V lost 4 bases, J lost 0 bases, and 15 bases lay in between. This CDR3 comprises 16 residues.

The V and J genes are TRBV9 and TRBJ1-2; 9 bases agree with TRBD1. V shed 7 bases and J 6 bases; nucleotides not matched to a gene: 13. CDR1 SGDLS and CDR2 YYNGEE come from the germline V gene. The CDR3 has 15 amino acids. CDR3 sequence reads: CASARDREDSHGYTF. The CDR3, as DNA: TGTGCCAGCGCTAGGGACAGGGAAGATTCGCATGGCTACACCTTC.

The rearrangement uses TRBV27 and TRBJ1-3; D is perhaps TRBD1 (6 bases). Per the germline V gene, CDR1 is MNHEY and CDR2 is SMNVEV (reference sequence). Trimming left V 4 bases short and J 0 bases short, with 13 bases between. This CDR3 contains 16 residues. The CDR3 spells CASSSYGQNSGNTIYF. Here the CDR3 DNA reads TGTGCCAGCAGTTCCTATGGACAGAACTCTGGAAACACCATATATTTT.

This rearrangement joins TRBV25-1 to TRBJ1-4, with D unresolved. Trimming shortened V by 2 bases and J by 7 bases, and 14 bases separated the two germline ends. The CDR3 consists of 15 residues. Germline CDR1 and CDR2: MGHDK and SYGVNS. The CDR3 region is CASSEMFGPSEKLFF. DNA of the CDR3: TGTGCCAGCAGTGAAATGTTCGGTCCTTCTGAAAAACTGTTTTTT.

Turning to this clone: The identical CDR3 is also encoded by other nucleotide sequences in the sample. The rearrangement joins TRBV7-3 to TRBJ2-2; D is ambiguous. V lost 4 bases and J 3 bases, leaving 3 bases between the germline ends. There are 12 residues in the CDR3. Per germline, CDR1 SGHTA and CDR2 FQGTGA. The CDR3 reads CASSSDTGELFF. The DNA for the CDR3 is TGTGCCAGCAGCTCCGACACCGGGGAGCTGTTTTTT.

The DNA of the CDR3 is TGTGCCAGCAGCTTAACCGCAGGGGCTGAAGCTTTCTTT. Protein: CASSLTAGAEAFF. The genes are TRBV7-9 and TRBJ1-1, with D maybe TRBD1 (6 bases). Trimming pared 2 bases from V and 6 bases from J, leaving 10 bases between. The CDR3 has 13 residues. Germline lookup yields CDR1 SEHNR and CDR2 FQNEAQ (reference sequence).

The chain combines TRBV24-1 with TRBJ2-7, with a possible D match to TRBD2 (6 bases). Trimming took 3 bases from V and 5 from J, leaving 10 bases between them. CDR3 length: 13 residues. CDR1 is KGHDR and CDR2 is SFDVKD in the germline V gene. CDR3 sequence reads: CATSDGQRDEQYF. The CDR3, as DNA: TGTGCCACCAGTGATGGGCAGCGGGACGAGCAGTACTTC.

CDR3 nucleotides: TGTGCCAGCAGTGCAACAGGGGCGGATGGCTACACCTTC. It encodes CASSATGADGYTF. The chain combines TRBV6-6 with TRBJ1-2, with 7 bases that match TRBD1. V was pared by 5 bases and J by 6 bases, with 6 bases of the junction left unmatched. This CDR3 region has 13 residues. CDR1 is MNHNY and CDR2 is SVGAGI in the germline V gene (reference sequence).

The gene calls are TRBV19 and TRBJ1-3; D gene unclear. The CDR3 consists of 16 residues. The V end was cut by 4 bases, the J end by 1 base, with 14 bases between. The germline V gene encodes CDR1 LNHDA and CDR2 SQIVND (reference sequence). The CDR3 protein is CASSSRVDHSGNTIYF. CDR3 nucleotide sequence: TGTGCCAGTAGTAGCCGGGTGGATCATTCTGGAAACACCATATATTTT.

CDR3 in amino acids: CAISRNRERETQYF. The DNA for the CDR3 is TGTGCCATCAGTCGCAACAGGGAGCGGGAGACCCAGTACTTC. The V call is TRBV10-3, the J call TRBJ2-5, with D possibly being TRBD1 (6 bases). Trimming removed 5 bases from V and 5 bases from J, with 15 bases in between. The CDR3 has 14 amino acids. Germline lookup yields CDR1 ENHRY and CDR2 SYGVKD.

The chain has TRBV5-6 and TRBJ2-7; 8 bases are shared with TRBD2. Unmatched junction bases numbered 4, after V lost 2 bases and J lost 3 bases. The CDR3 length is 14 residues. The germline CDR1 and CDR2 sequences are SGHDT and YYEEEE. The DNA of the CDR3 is TGTGCCAGCAGCTTCACTAGCGGAGTCTACGAGCAGTACTTC. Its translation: CASSFTSGVYEQYF.

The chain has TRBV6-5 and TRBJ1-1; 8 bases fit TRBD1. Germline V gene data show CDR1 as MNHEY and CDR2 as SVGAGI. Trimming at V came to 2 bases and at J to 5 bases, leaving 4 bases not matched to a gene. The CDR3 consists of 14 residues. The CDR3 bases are TGTGCCAGCAGTTACCACAGGGGGTGGACTGAAGCTTTCTTT. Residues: CASSYHRGWTEAFF.

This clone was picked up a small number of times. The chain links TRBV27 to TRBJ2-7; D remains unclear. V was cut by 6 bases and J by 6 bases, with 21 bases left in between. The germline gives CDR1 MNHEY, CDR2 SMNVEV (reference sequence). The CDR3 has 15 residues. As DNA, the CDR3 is TGTGCCAGCAGCCCCGGTTGGCGGCTCCCTCTCGAGCAGTACTTC. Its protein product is CASSPGWRLPLEQYF.